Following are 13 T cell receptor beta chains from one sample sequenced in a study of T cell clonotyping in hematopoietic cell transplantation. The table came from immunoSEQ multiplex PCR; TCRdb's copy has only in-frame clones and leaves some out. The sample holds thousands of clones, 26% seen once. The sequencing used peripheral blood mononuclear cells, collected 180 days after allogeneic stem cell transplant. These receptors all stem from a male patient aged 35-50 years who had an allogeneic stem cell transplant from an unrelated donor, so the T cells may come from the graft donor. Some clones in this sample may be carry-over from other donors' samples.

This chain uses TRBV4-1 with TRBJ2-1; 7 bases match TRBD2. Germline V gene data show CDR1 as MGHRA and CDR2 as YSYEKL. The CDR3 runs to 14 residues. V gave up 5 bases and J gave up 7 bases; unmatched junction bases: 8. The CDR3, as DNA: TGCGCCAGCAGCGCACCGGGACTAACTAATGAGCAGTTCTTC. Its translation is CASSAPGLTNEQFF.

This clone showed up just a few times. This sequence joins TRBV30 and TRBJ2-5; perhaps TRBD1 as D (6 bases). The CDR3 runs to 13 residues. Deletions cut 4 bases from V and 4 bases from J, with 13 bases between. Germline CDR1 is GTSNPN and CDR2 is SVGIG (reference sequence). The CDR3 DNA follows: TGTGCCTGGACAGGGGATCGGGGAGAGACCCAGTACTTC. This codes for CAWTGDRGETQYF. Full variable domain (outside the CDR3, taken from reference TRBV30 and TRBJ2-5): SQTIHQWPATLVQPVGSPLSLECTVEGTSNPNLYWYRQAAGRGLQLLFYSVGIGQISSEVPQNLSASRPQDRQFILSSKKLLLSDSGFYLCAWTGDRGETQYFGPGTRLLVL.

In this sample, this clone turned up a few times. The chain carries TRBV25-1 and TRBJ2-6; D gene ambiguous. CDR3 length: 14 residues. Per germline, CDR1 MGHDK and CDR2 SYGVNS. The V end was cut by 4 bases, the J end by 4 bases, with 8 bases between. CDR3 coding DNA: TGTGCCAGCAGTGGTACATCAGGGGCCAACGTCCTGACTTTC. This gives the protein CASSGTSGANVLTF. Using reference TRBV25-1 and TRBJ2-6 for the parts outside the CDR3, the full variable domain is EADIYQTPRYLVIGTGKKITLECSQTMGHDKMYWYQQDPGMELHLIHYSYGVNSTEKGDLSSESTVSRIRTEHFPLTLESARPSHTSQYLCASSGTSGANVLTFGAGSRLTVL.

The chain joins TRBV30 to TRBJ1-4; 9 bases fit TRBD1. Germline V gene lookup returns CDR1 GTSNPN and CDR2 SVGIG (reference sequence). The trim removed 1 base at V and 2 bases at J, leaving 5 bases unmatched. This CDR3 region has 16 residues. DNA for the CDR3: TGTGCCTGGAGTGCCGGGACAGGGCTGACTAATGAAAAACTGTTTTTT. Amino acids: CAWSAGTGLTNEKLFF.

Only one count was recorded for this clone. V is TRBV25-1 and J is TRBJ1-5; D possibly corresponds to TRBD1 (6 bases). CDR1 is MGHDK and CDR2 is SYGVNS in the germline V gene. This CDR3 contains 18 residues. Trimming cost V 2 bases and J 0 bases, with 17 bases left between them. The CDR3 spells CASSERGRGGYSNQPQHF. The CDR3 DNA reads TGTGCCAGCAGTGAACGGGGCCGGGGGGGCTATAGCAATCAGCCCCAGCATTTT.

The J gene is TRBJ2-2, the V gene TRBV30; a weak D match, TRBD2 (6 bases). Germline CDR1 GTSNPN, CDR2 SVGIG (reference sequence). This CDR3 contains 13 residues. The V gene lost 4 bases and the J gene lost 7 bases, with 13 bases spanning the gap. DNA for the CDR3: TGTGCCTGGAATCTAGCGTACAACGGGGAGCTGTTTTTT. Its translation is CAWNLAYNGELFF.

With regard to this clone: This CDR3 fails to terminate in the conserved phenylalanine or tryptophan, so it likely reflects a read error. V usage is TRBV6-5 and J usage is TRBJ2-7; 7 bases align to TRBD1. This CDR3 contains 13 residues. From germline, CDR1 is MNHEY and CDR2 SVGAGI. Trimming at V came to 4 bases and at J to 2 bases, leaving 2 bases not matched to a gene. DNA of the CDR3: TGTGCCAGCAGTTTGACAGGGCCCTACGAGCAGTACCTC. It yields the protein CASSLTGPYEQYL.

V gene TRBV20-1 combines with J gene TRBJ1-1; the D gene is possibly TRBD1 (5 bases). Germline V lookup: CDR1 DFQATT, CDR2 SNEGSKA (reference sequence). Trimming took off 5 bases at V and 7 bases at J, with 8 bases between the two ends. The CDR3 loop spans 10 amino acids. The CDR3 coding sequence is TGCAGTGCTCGTACAGGTGAAGCTTTCTTT. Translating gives CSARTGEAFF.

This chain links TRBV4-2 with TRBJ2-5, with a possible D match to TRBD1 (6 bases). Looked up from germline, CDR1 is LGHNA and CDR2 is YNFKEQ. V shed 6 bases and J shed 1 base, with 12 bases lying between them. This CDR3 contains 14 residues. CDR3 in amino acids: CASSSVGGQETQYF. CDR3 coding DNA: TGTGCCAGCAGTTCGGTAGGGGGCCAAGAGACCCAGTACTTC.

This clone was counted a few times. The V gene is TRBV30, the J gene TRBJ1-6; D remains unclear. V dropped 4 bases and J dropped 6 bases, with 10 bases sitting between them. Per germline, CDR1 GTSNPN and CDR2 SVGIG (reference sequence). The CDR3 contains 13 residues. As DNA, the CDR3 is TGTGCCTGGATGGGAATACGTAATTCACCCCTCCACTTT. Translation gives CAWMGIRNSPLHF.

Here the CDR3 DNA reads TGTGCCAGCAGTTACTCCGACAGCAACACCGGGGAGCTGTTTTTT. Its translation: CASSYSDSNTGELFF. The chain has TRBV6-5 and TRBJ2-2; perhaps TRBD1 as D (5 bases). Between the trimmed V and J ends, which lost 0 bases and 2 bases, there was a span of 7 bases. This CDR3 comprises 15 residues. Germline-derived CDR1 and CDR2 are MNHEY and SVGAGI.

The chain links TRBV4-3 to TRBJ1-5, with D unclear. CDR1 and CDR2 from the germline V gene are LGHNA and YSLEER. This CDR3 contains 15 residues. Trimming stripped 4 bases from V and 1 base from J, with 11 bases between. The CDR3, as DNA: TGCGCCAGCAGCCTAAGGAAGGGAAGCAATCAGCCCCAGCATTTT. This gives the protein CASSLRKGSNQPQHF.

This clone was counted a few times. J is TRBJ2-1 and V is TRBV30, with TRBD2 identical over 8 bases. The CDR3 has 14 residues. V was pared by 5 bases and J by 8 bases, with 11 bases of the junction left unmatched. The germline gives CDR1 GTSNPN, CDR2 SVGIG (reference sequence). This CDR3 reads CAWGPSGSLDEQFF. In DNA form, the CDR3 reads TGTGCCTGGGGACCAAGCGGGAGTTTAGATGAGCAGTTCTTC.